Listed here are 25 T cell receptor beta chains from one sample, sequenced in a study of T-cell memory formation after mild COVID-19. TCRdb redid the calling of the 5' RACE reads with MiXCR, one entry per CDR3 protein. This table has about half a million distinct CDR3 sequences, over 15% appearing once. Sequencing was performed on PBMCs or a T cell subset sorted from them (not recorded which). The receptors originated from an adult woman who had mild COVID-19 (a few samples of this study predate the infection). Cell type and time point are not known.

In regard to this clonotype: The junction differs from germline at one of its ends, possibly a read error. The V gene is TRBV27, the J gene TRBJ2-1; TRBD2 matches at 9 bases. The V gene's germline CDR1 is MNHEY and CDR2 SMNVEV (reference sequence). The CDR3 has 16 residues. CDR3 DNA: TGTGCCAGCAGTCGCCTGACTAGCGGTTCCTACACTGAGCAGTTCTTC. Translated: CASSRLTSGSYTEQFF.

This clonotype occurred a few times. The chain uses TRBV27 and TRBJ1-5, with a tentative D call TRBD1 (6 bases). This CDR3 comprises 14 residues. Between the trimmed V and J ends, which lost 5 bases and 2 bases, there was a span of 10 bases. In germline, CDR1 is MNHEY, CDR2 SMNVEV (reference sequence). The chain's CDR3 is CASSKQGRNQPQHF. In nucleotides, the CDR3 is TGTGCCAGCAGTAAACAGGGCCGCAATCAGCCCCAGCATTTT.

The V and J genes are TRBV6-6 and TRBJ2-7, with TRBD1 matching 9 bases. Trimming removed 6 bases from V and 5 bases from J; junction bases left unmatched: 8. Germline V gene sequence: CDR1 MNHNY, CDR2 SVGAGI (reference sequence). The CDR3 covers 14 residues. CDR3 bases: TGTGCCAGCAGGGGGGACAGGGTTGGGCACGAGCAGTACTTC. Amino acids: CASRGDRVGHEQYF.

This clonotype has only a few counts. The gene calls are TRBV5-1 and TRBJ1-1; D might be TRBD1 (5 bases). CDR1 SGHRS and CDR2 YFSETQ come from the germline V gene. Trimming shortened V by 0 bases and J by 4 bases, and 10 bases separated the two germline ends. The CDR3 is 14 amino acids. The CDR3 sequence: CASSLVVGGTEAFF. The CDR3 DNA follows: TGCGCCAGCAGCTTGGTAGTCGGGGGCACTGAAGCTTTCTTT.

This chain links TRBV20-1 with TRBJ2-2, with D maybe TRBD1 (5 bases). CDR1 DFQATT and CDR2 SNEGSKA come from the germline V gene (reference sequence). The ends were cut back, 6 bases at V and 1 base at J, with 12 bases in the middle. The CDR3 spans 14 residues. CDR3 region: CSALKQVNTGELFF. For the CDR3, the DNA is TGCAGTGCCCTGAAACAGGTGAACACCGGGGAGCTGTTTTTT.

The DNA of the CDR3 is TGTGCCAGCAGTTTAGTTAGGCGCGGATACGAGCAGTACTTC. Residues: CASSLVRRGYEQYF. This chain links TRBV12-3 or TRBV12-4 with TRBJ2-7, with D hard to call. CDR3 length: 14 residues. With 1 base removed from V and 4 bases from J, the gap between germline ends came to 11 bases.

This clonotype has only a few counts. The rearrangement links TRBV4-2 to TRBJ2-3; TRBD2 matches at 13 bases. This CDR3 comprises 16 residues. The V gene end was trimmed by 5 bases and the J gene end by 5 bases; junction bases not matched to a gene: 7. Looked up from germline, CDR1 is LGHNA and CDR2 is YNFKEQ. In nucleotides, the CDR3 is TGTGCCAGCAGCACCCGGACTAGCGGGAGAATAGATACGCAGTATTTT. Its protein product is CASSTRTSGRIDTQYF.

V and J are TRBV5-1 and TRBJ1-2, with D hard to call. Germline lookup yields CDR1 SGHRS and CDR2 YFSETQ. The CDR3 runs to 13 residues. V was shortened by 3 bases and J by 3 bases, with 9 bases between the two germline ends. The CDR3 nucleotides are TGCGCCAGCAGCTCAACGAATGACTATGGCTACACCTTC. This codes for CASSSTNDYGYTF.

This clonotype turned up a few times. The chain uses TRBV3-1 and TRBJ1-6, with TRBD1 matching 7 bases. Germline CDR1 is LGHDT and CDR2 is YNNKEL (reference sequence). The CDR3 consists of 16 residues. V shed 5 bases and J 4 bases; nucleotides not matched to a gene: 8. The CDR3 loop reads CASSLTWTGYNSPLHF. CDR3 DNA sequence: TGTGCCAGCAGCTTGACTTGGACAGGATATAATTCACCCCTCCACTTT.

The chain is built from TRBV23-1 and TRBJ2-7; 12 bases are a match to TRBD2. TRBV23-1 is an open reading frame, and its role is uncertain. Trimming took 1 base from V and 3 from J; bases not matched to a gene: 16. The CDR3 totals 20 residues. This CDR3 is CASSQCPPRTSGMPNYEQYF. The CDR3 DNA reads TGCGCCAGCAGTCAATGCCCCCCGAGGACTAGCGGGATGCCTAACTACGAGCAGTACTTC.

There are a few counts of this clonotype. The gene calls are TRBV12-3 or TRBV12-4 and TRBJ2-2, with 9 bases fitting TRBD2. V shed 5 bases and J 6 bases; nucleotides not matched to a gene: 4. This CDR3 has 14 residues. This chain's CDR3 is CASSLQRGAGELFF. The CDR3, as DNA: TGTGCCAGCAGTCTACAGCGGGGGGCCGGGGAGCTGTTTTTT.

This clonotype was counted only a few times. The V and J genes are TRBV10-3 and TRBJ1-6, with D maybe TRBD1 (5 bases). Germline CDR1 ENHRY, CDR2 SYGVKD. The V end lost 2 bases, the J end lost 6 bases, and 11 bases lay between the germline ends. CDR3 length: 15 amino acids. The CDR3 region is CAISEGGGGNSPLHF. CDR3 coding DNA: TGTGCCATCAGTGAGGGAGGTGGGGGTAATTCACCCCTCCACTTT.

The rearrangement links TRBV29-1 to TRBJ2-7; no firm D call. This CDR3 comprises 12 residues. The germline CDR1 and CDR2 sequences are SQVTM and ANQGSEA. Trimming took off 4 bases at V and 4 bases at J, with 11 bases between the two ends. The CDR3 nucleotides read TGCAGCGTTGGAATCCGCGGTTACGAGCAGTACTTC. Translation gives CSVGIRGYEQYF.

J is TRBJ1-1 and V is TRBV5-5; D might be TRBD1 (5 bases). The CDR3 extends over 14 amino acids. V lost 0 bases and J 7 bases, leaving 13 bases between the germline ends. Germline CDR1 is SGHKS and CDR2 is YYEKEE (reference sequence). CDR3 in amino acids: CASSLVGGVDEAFF. The CDR3 region has the DNA TGTGCCAGCAGCTTGGTGGGGGGAGTCGATGAAGCTTTCTTT.

This clonotype showed up just a few times. This chain joins TRBV11-2 and TRBJ1-2, with 7 bases matching TRBD1. CDR1 SGHAT and CDR2 FQNNGV come from the germline V gene. This CDR3 has 17 residues. The ends lost 1 base at V and 2 bases at J; junction bases unmatched: 10. The CDR3 region has the DNA TGTGCCAGCAGCTTAGTCCCACCGGGACAGAGAAACTATGGCTACACCTTC. Translation: CASSLVPPGQRNYGYTF.

At least ten counts were recorded for this clonotype. The gene calls are TRBV6-5 and TRBJ1-6; 8 bases fit TRBD1. This CDR3 is built from 15 residues. Losses at the gene ends were 0 bases for V and 9 bases for J; bases not matched to a gene: 4. Germline values: CDR1 MNHEY, CDR2 SVGAGI. Here the CDR3 DNA reads TGTGCCAGCAGTTACTCAAGACAGGGGAGTTCACCCCTCCACTTT. Amino acids: CASSYSRQGSSPLHF.

V gene TRBV6-2 or TRBV6-3 combines with J gene TRBJ2-2, with 7 bases fitting TRBD1. The CDR3 has 17 residues. Germline CDR1 reads MNHEY; CDR2 reads SVGEGT. V lost 2 bases to trimming and J lost 0 bases; unmatched junction nucleotides: 6. CDR3: CASSYVRGPTNTGELFF. The CDR3 DNA sequence: TGTGCCAGCAGTTACGTGAGGGGGCCAACGAACACCGGGGAGCTGTTTTTT.

This clonotype was recorded only once. This CDR3 is CAWTKALAGESYEQYF. CDR3 coding DNA: TGTGCCTGGACCAAGGCTTTAGCGGGAGAATCCTACGAGCAGTACTTC. The gene calls are TRBV30 and TRBJ2-7; 9 positions agree with TRBD2. V shed 4 bases and J 1 base; nucleotides not matched to a gene: 11. Germline V gene data show CDR1 as GTSNPN and CDR2 as SVGIG (reference sequence). The CDR3 totals 16 residues.

The CDR3 DNA is TGTGCCAGCAACCAGGGGGCTTCCACTGAAGCTTTCTTT. Translated: CASNQGASTEAFF. The gene calls are TRBV6-6 and TRBJ1-1; TRBD1 agrees at 8 bases. V shed 7 bases, J shed 4 bases, and the junction held 5 bases outside the gene matches. The CDR3 loop spans 13 amino acids. Germline V gene sequence: CDR1 MNHNY, CDR2 SVGAGI (reference sequence).

The rearrangement uses TRBV24-1 and TRBJ2-1, with D unclear. Trimming shortened V by 2 bases and J by 1 base, and 11 bases separated the two germline ends. Germline loops: CDR1 KGHDR, CDR2 SFDVKD. The CDR3 runs 16 residues. The CDR3 loop is CATSDSRMRSYNEQFF. Here the CDR3 DNA reads TGTGCCACCAGTGATTCCCGTATGAGGTCCTACAATGAGCAGTTCTTC.

The V and J genes are TRBV19 and TRBJ2-5; possible D gene TRBD1, 6 bases. The CDR3 loop spans 14 amino acids. V gave up 7 bases and J gave up 1 base, with 13 bases separating them. Per the germline V gene, CDR1 is LNHDA and CDR2 is SQIVND (reference sequence). CDR3 nucleotide sequence: TGTGCCAGTACTACTACAGGGCCCCAAGAGACCCAGTACTTC. This sequence encodes CASTTTGPQETQYF.

The table lists this clonotype with a few counts. The rearrangement joins TRBV20-1 to TRBJ2-3, with D uncertain. Trimming cost V 0 bases and J 11 bases, with 12 bases left between them. Germline V gene lookup returns CDR1 DFQATT and CDR2 SNEGSKA (reference sequence). The CDR3 is made up of 12 amino acids. The CDR3 nucleotides are TGCAGTGCTAGAGATTTGACTTCGATGCAGTATTTT. It translates to CSARDLTSMQYF.

The V gene is TRBV12-3 or TRBV12-4, the J gene TRBJ1-3; D may be TRBD1 (5 bases). The CDR3 has 15 amino acids. Trimming cost V 8 bases and J 11 bases, with 25 bases left between them. The CDR3 sequence: CASRKKGRSLGAIYF. In DNA, the CDR3 is TGTGCCAGCCGAAAAAAGGGACGGTCCCTGGGTGCCATATATTTT.

This clonotype was observed at least ten times. The chain has TRBV7-2 and TRBJ2-4; D might be TRBD1 (6 bases). Germline assignment: CDR1 SGHTA and CDR2 FQGNSA. CDR3 length: 14 residues. V dropped 5 bases and J dropped 4 bases, with 12 bases sitting between them. The CDR3 loop reads CASSPGQQKNIQYF. CDR3 coding DNA: TGTGCCAGCAGCCCCGGACAGCAGAAAAACATTCAGTACTTC.

This clonotype was picked up a small number of times. The chain couples TRBV18 to TRBJ1-5; D not resolved. There are 14 residues in the CDR3. CDR1 and CDR2 (germline): KGHSH, LQKENI. V was clipped by 3 bases and J by 0 bases, with 6 bases between them. This CDR3 reads CASSPADSNQPQHF. CDR3 bases: TGTGCCAGCTCACCGGCGGATAGCAATCAGCCCCAGCATTTT.